Each of the 32 T cell receptor beta chains below was sequenced from the same sample in a study of cytotoxic CD8 clonotypes in ibrutinib-treated CLL. The method was immunoSEQ multiplex PCR; TCRdb's version includes in-frame clones alone and lacks a portion of them. This sample has 110,000 to 150,000 clones, with roughly 77% found just once. Sequenced material: PBMCs, taken after 12 months of ibrutinib treatment. The origin of the receptors is a human donor with chronic lymphocytic leukemia.

This rearrangement joins TRBV7-2 to TRBJ1-1; D remains ambiguous. Between the trimmed V and J ends, which lost 5 bases and 6 bases, there was a span of 22 bases. This CDR3 comprises 16 residues. Germline V gives CDR1 SGHTA, CDR2 FQGNSA. The CDR3 DNA sequence: TGTGCCAGCAGCCCCAAAGTTGGCAGCCTCTTCGCTGAAGCTTTCTTT. Translated, it gives CASSPKVGSLFAEAFF.

This chain connects TRBV11-2 to TRBJ2-1, with 8 bases aligning to TRBD1. J gave up 2 bases and V 5 bases, and 5 bases lay outside the gene matches. Germline V CDR1 and CDR2: SGHAT, FQNNGV. The CDR3 is made up of 15 amino acids. The CDR3 region is CASSHDRGPYNEQFF. As DNA, the CDR3 is TGTGCCAGCAGCCATGACAGGGGACCCTACAATGAGCAGTTCTTC.

The rearrangement uses TRBV4-2 and TRBJ2-4, with TRBD1 identical over 10 bases. Trimming at V came to 4 bases and at J to 0 bases, leaving 3 bases not matched to a gene. This CDR3 spans 16 amino acids. Germline CDR1 and CDR2: LGHNA and YNFKEQ. This CDR3 is CASSPGTGVAKNIQYF. DNA for the CDR3: TGTGCCAGCAGCCCTGGGACAGGGGTAGCCAAAAACATTCAGTACTTC.

The V and J genes are TRBV5-4 and TRBJ2-2; TRBD1 agrees at 9 bases. The CDR3 is made up of 14 amino acids. Germline assignment: CDR1 SGHNT and CDR2 YYREEE (reference sequence). After removal of 5 bases from V and 6 bases from J, the junction contained 5 bases not matched to a gene. In nucleotides, the CDR3 is TGTGCCAGCAGACCCGGACAGGGGCCCGGGGAGCTGTTTTTT. It is translated as CASRPGQGPGELFF. Combining the CDR3 with reference TRBV5-4 and TRBJ2-2 gives the whole variable domain ETGVTQSPTHLIKTRGQQVTLRCSSQSGHNTVSWYQQALGQGPQFIFQYYREEENGRGNFPPRFSGLQFPNYSSELNVNALELDDSALYLCASRPGQGPGELFFGEGSRLTVL.

V gene TRBV28 combines with J gene TRBJ2-7, with 12 bases identical to TRBD2. The trim removed 8 bases at V and 2 bases at J, leaving 4 bases unmatched. Germline CDR1 reads MDHEN; CDR2 reads SYDVKM. The CDR3 is 14 amino acids. The chain's CDR3 is CASRSSGRAYEQYF. The CDR3 bases are TGTGCCAGCCGCTCTAGCGGGAGGGCCTACGAGCAGTACTTC. Looking up the rest from reference TRBV28 and TRBJ2-7 gives the full variable domain: DVKVTQSSRYLVKRTGEKVFLECVQDMDHENMFWYRQDPGLGLRLIYFSYDVKMKEKGDIPEGYSVSREKKERFSLILESASTNQTSMYLCASRSSGRAYEQYFGPGTRLTVT.

The V call is TRBV7-2, the J call TRBJ1-1, with D uncertain. The V end was cut by 2 bases, the J end by 0 bases, with 10 bases between. Germline assignment: CDR1 SGHTA and CDR2 FQGNSA. The CDR3 runs 15 residues. CDR3 sequence reads: CASSLPLQMNTEAFF. The CDR3 nucleotides read TGTGCCAGCAGCTTACCGCTACAAATGAACACTGAAGCTTTCTTT. Full variable domain (rest looked up from reference TRBV7-2 and TRBJ1-1): GAGVSQSPSNKVTEKGKDVELRCDPISGHTALYWYRQSLGQGLEFLIYFQGNSAPDKSGLPSDRFSAERTGGSVSTLTIQRTQQEDSAVYLCASSLPLQMNTEAFFGQGTRLTVV.

The V and J genes are TRBV7-8 and TRBJ2-5; D is perhaps TRBD2 (6 bases). The CDR3 sequence is 15 residues long. Trimming removed 2 bases at V and 1 base at J, with 11 bases between. Germline V gene data show CDR1 as SGHVS and CDR2 as FQNEAQ. CDR3 loop: CASSLLAFFQETQYF. For the CDR3, the DNA is TGTGCCAGCAGCTTACTAGCGTTTTTCCAAGAGACCCAGTACTTC.

The chain has TRBV10-1 and TRBJ2-7, with TRBD1 identical over 8 bases. The CDR3 has 15 residues. From germline, CDR1 is WNHNN and CDR2 SYGVQD (reference sequence). The V gene end was trimmed by 8 bases and the J gene end by 6 bases; junction bases not matched to a gene: 15. The DNA for the CDR3 is TGCGCCAGCTGGACCTCCGGGACAGGAATCGGCGAGCAGTACTTC. It encodes CASWTSGTGIGEQYF.

This rearrangement joins TRBV7-8 to TRBJ2-7, with 7 bases fitting TRBD1. This CDR3 is 15 amino acids long. Looked up from germline, CDR1 is SGHVS and CDR2 is FQNEAQ. V trimming: 1 base; J trimming: 2 bases; junction bases outside the gene matches: 5. The CDR3 DNA follows: TGTGCCAGCAGCTTAGGGGCGACAGGGACCTACGAGCAGTACTTC. This sequence encodes CASSLGATGTYEQYF.

V usage is TRBV7-2 and J usage is TRBJ2-7; tentatively, D is TRBD2 (6 bases). Trimming took 2 bases from V and 3 from J, leaving 14 bases between them. The CDR3 has 15 amino acids. Germline CDR1 SGHTA, CDR2 FQGNSA. Written as DNA, the CDR3 is TGTGCCAGCAGCTTAAGCGGGCCTACTCTCTACGAGCAGTACTTC. Its protein product is CASSLSGPTLYEQYF.

A single count supports this clone. This chain links TRBV29-1 with TRBJ1-2; weak D call: TRBD1 (5 bases). In germline, CDR1 is SQVTM, CDR2 ANQGSEA. The CDR3 is made up of 11 amino acids. Trimming shortened V by 4 bases and J by 8 bases, and 11 bases separated the two germline ends. CDR3 protein: CSVGSGYGYTF. The CDR3 DNA reads TGCAGCGTTGGTTCAGGGTACGGCTACACCTTC.

V and J are TRBV7-9 and TRBJ2-7; no clear D. From germline, CDR1 is SEHNR and CDR2 FQNEAQ (reference sequence). This CDR3 is built from 14 residues. V lost 3 bases and J 1 base, leaving 10 bases between the germline ends. The CDR3 DNA follows: TGTGCCAGCAGCTTCGTTGGTTCGTCCTACGAGCAGTACTTC. Its translation is CASSFVGSSYEQYF.

This chain connects TRBV28 to TRBJ1-2, with TRBD1 matching 8 bases. The CDR3 spans 17 residues. CDR1 is MDHEN and CDR2 is SYDVKM in the germline V gene. After removal of 6 bases from V and 5 bases from J, the junction contained 17 bases not matched to a gene. The CDR3 nucleotides are TGTGCCAGCAGGGTTTCCGGGACAGGAGGATCCTCGTATGGCTACACCTTC. Translating gives CASRVSGTGGSSYGYTF.

This sequence joins TRBV5-1 and TRBJ2-1, with 7 bases identical to TRBD1. Germline CDR1 is SGHRS and CDR2 is YFSETQ. Trimming cost V 7 bases and J 0 bases; bases outside gene matches: 7. CDR3 length: 15 amino acids. CDR3 amino acids: CASQRQGSSYNEQFF. CDR3 DNA: TGCGCCAGCCAACGACAGGGTAGCTCCTACAATGAGCAGTTCTTC. The entire variable domain, with the rest obtained from reference TRBV5-1 and TRBJ2-1, is as follows: KAGVTQTPRYLIKTRGQQVTLSCSPISGHRSVSWYQQTPGQGLQFLFEYFSETQRNKGNFPGRFSGRQFSNSRSEMNVSTLELGDSALYLCASQRQGSSYNEQFFGPGTRLTVL.

The chain links TRBV28 to TRBJ2-7, with D possibly being TRBD1 or TRBD2 (5 bases each). The CDR3 spans 16 residues. The germline V and J ends were trimmed by 5 bases and 5 bases, with 22 bases remaining between them. From germline, CDR1 is MDHEN and CDR2 SYDVKM. The CDR3 reads CASSVTGTLVVHEQYF. As DNA, the CDR3 is TGTGCCAGCAGTGTAACCGGGACGCTGGTCGTTCACGAGCAGTACTTC. Full variable domain (outside the CDR3, taken from reference TRBV28 and TRBJ2-7): DVKVTQSSRYLVKRTGEKVFLECVQDMDHENMFWYRQDPGLGLRLIYFSYDVKMKEKGDIPEGYSVSREKKERFSLILESASTNQTSMYLCASSVTGTLVVHEQYFGPGTRLTVT.

This rearrangement joins TRBV28 to TRBJ1-5, with 9 bases that match TRBD1. The CDR3 is 14 residues long. In germline, CDR1 is MDHEN, CDR2 SYDVKM. The ends lost 5 bases at V and 5 bases at J; junction bases unmatched: 4. The CDR3 protein is CASSPRDRDQPQHF. The DNA of the CDR3 is TGTGCCAGCAGTCCACGGGACAGGGATCAGCCCCAGCATTTT. The full variable domain, rest sourced from reference TRBV28 and TRBJ1-5, is DVKVTQSSRYLVKRTGEKVFLECVQDMDHENMFWYRQDPGLGLRLIYFSYDVKMKEKGDIPEGYSVSREKKERFSLILESASTNQTSMYLCASSPRDRDQPQHFGDGTRLSIL.

The rearrangement uses TRBV7-2 and TRBJ2-7; tentative D call: TRBD2 (5 bases). V was clipped by 1 base and J by 5 bases, with 12 bases between them. The CDR3 length is 14 residues. Germline CDR1 SGHTA, CDR2 FQGNSA. The CDR3 region is CASSLVTASNEQYF. CDR3 nucleotide sequence: TGTGCCAGCAGCTTAGTTACGGCTAGCAACGAGCAGTACTTC.

The chain employs TRBV20-1 and TRBJ1-1, with TRBD1 as a possible D gene (5 bases). CDR3 size: 11 residues. The V gene lost 2 bases and the J gene lost 5 bases, with 6 bases spanning the gap. Per germline, CDR1 DFQATT and CDR2 SNEGSKA (reference sequence). CDR3 DNA: TGCAGTGCTAGACGACAGACTGAAGCTTTCTTT. Its protein is CSARRQTEAFF.

The chain combines TRBV5-1 with TRBJ2-3; 9 positions agree with TRBD1. This CDR3 is 15 amino acids long. The V and J ends lost 4 bases and 6 bases, in that order; junction bases with no gene match: 9. The germline V gene has CDR1 SGHRS and CDR2 YFSETQ. The CDR3 nucleotides read TGCGCCAGCAGCCCCACAGGGGGCGCCGGGGATACGCAGTATTTT. Its protein is CASSPTGGAGDTQYF.

This chain connects TRBV18 to TRBJ2-5; 7 positions agree with TRBD1. V lost 3 bases and J lost 5; bases outside the gene matches: 3. The germline V gene has CDR1 KGHSH and CDR2 LQKENI. The CDR3 contains 13 residues. This CDR3 is CASSPTGIETQYF. The CDR3 DNA sequence: TGTGCCAGCTCACCGACAGGGATTGAGACCCAGTACTTC.

The chain couples TRBV4-2 to TRBJ2-7, with D possibly TRBD1 on 6 matching bases. This CDR3 is 14 amino acids long. Trimming pared 0 bases from V and 3 bases from J, leaving 9 bases between. Looked up from germline, CDR1 is LGHNA and CDR2 is YNFKEQ. CDR3 sequence reads: CASSQEAQGYEQYF. CDR3 nucleotides: TGTGCCAGCAGCCAAGAAGCACAGGGCTACGAGCAGTACTTC.

The chain has TRBV13 and TRBJ2-7, with TRBD1 as a possible D gene (5 bases). Trimming removed 3 bases from V and 5 bases from J, with 14 bases in between. The CDR3 length is 14 residues. CDR1 and CDR2 (germline): PRHDT, FYEKMQ (reference sequence). The CDR3 protein is CASSFQGLNNEQYF. In DNA form, the CDR3 reads TGTGCCAGCAGCTTTCAGGGTTTAAACAACGAGCAGTACTTC.

The rearrangement joins TRBV4-3 to TRBJ2-5, with D perhaps matching TRBD1 (8 bases). With 3 bases removed from V and 4 bases from J, the gap between germline ends came to 15 bases. In germline, CDR1 is LGHNA, CDR2 YSLEER. This CDR3 comprises 15 residues. The CDR3 DNA is TGCGCCAGCAGCCATGACAGGGGCGGGGGAGAGACCCAGTACTTC. Translating gives CASSHDRGGGETQYF.

The gene calls are TRBV20-1 and TRBJ1-3; D call uncertain. From germline, CDR1 is DFQATT and CDR2 SNEGSKA (reference sequence). The CDR3 consists of 11 residues. Trimming pared 4 bases from V and 4 bases from J, leaving 5 bases between. The CDR3 region has the DNA TGCAGTGCTACAGCAGGAAACACCATATATTTT. As protein: CSATAGNTIYF.

The chain carries TRBV6-6 and TRBJ1-3; a possible D gene is TRBD1 (5 bases). The CDR3 runs to 14 residues. Trimming shortened V by 9 bases and J by 2 bases, and 14 bases separated the two germline ends. Germline V lookup: CDR1 MNHNY, CDR2 SVGAGI (reference sequence). The chain's CDR3 is CASIQGYAGNTIYF. The DNA of the CDR3 is TGTGCCAGTATTCAGGGATACGCTGGAAACACCATATATTTT.

CDR3 loop: CASSPSGSGETQYF. The CDR3 DNA reads as TGTGCCAGCAGCCCGTCGGGGTCGGGGGAGACCCAGTACTTC. The V gene is TRBV7-7, the J gene TRBJ2-5; a weak D match, TRBD2 (5 bases). The CDR3 spans 14 residues. V dropped 5 bases and J dropped 5 bases, with 15 bases sitting between them. From germline, CDR1 is SSHAT and CDR2 FNYEAQ (reference sequence). Filled out from reference TRBV7-7 and TRBJ2-5, the complete variable domain reads GAGVSQSPRYKVTKRGQDVTLRCDPISSHATLYWYQQALGQGPEFLTYFNYEAQPDKSGLPSDRFSAERPEGSISTLTIQRTEQRDSAMYRCASSPSGSGETQYFGPGTRLLVL.

V is TRBV29-1 and J is TRBJ1-1, with D unresolved. Germline V gene sequence: CDR1 SQVTM, CDR2 ANQGSEA. CDR3 length equals 14 residues. The V and J ends lost 1 base and 0 bases respectively, with 9 bases between them. CDR3 loop: CSVEVRGMNTEAFF. CDR3 nucleotide sequence: TGCAGCGTTGAAGTCAGAGGGATGAACACTGAAGCTTTCTTT.

V gene TRBV7-3 combines with J gene TRBJ2-3; no clear D gene. V was cut by 2 bases and J by 2 bases, with 8 bases left in between. The CDR3 spans 14 residues. Germline CDR1 reads SGHTA; CDR2 reads FQGTGA. The CDR3 sequence: CASSLEGYTDTQYF. As DNA, the CDR3 is TGTGCCAGCAGCTTAGAAGGGTACACAGATACGCAGTATTTT.

The chain recombines TRBV4-1 with TRBJ2-5; the D gene is possibly TRBD1 (6 bases). Near its end, the DNA agrees better with TRBJ2-7, so the J call may be wrong. The CDR3 contains 14 residues. In germline, CDR1 is MGHRA, CDR2 YSYEKL. CDR3 residues: CASSLTPQGYEQYF. In nucleotides, the CDR3 is TGCGCCAGCAGCCTTACTCCACAGGGCTACGAGCAGTACTTC.

The chain has TRBV4-2 and TRBJ1-4; 9 bases map to TRBD1. The CDR3 loop spans 17 amino acids. V dropped 0 bases and J dropped 6; count of bases not matched to a gene: 8. The germline CDR1 and CDR2 sequences are LGHNA and YNFKEQ. The CDR3 protein is CASSQDQGTGRHEKLFF. CDR3 DNA: TGTGCCAGCAGCCAAGATCAAGGGACAGGGCGCCATGAAAAACTGTTTTTT.

This clone was recorded once. The chain couples TRBV7-2 to TRBJ1-5; D is perhaps TRBD1 (5 bases). CDR3 length equals 17 residues. The V gene lost 0 bases and the J gene lost 6 bases, with 18 bases spanning the gap. Germline values: CDR1 SGHTA, CDR2 FQGNSA. CDR3 in amino acids: CASSLAARVGVSQPQHF. As DNA, the CDR3 is TGTGCCAGCAGCTTAGCAGCCAGGGTCGGCGTAAGTCAGCCCCAGCATTTT.

V gene TRBV18 combines with J gene TRBJ1-1; 9 nucleotides align to TRBD1. V shed 3 bases, J shed 3 bases, and the junction held 8 bases outside the gene matches. The germline V gene encodes CDR1 KGHSH and CDR2 LQKENI. CDR3 length: 16 residues. The CDR3 DNA follows: TGTGCCAGCTCACCCGGGACAGGGATGGTGGACACTGAAGCTTTCTTT. Translating it yields CASSPGTGMVDTEAFF.